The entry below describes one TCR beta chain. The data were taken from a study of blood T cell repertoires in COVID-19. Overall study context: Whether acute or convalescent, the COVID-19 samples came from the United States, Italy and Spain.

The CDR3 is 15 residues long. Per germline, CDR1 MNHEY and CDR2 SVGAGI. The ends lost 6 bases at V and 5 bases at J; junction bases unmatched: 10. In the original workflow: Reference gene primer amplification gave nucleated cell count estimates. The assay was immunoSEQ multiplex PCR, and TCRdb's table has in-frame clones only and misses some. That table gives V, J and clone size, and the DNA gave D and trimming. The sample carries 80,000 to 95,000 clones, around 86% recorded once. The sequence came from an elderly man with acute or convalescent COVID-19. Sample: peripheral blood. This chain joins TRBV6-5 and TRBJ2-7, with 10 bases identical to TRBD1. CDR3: CASRDRGIPSHEQYF. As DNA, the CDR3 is TGTGCCAGCAGGGACAGGGGGATCCCGTCTCACGAGCAGTACTTC.